Listed below are T cell receptor beta chains from one sample, sequenced in a study of OX40 agonist ivuxolimab in advanced cancers. The protocol was immunoSEQ multiplex PCR, while the TCRdb copy is restricted to in-frame clones and leaves out a portion. The top ten hold roughly 31% of the sample, which has tens of thousands of clones, roughly 86% seen once. Sequencing was performed on CD4+ or CD8+ T cells sorted from blood, taken in a trial of the OX40 agonist ivuxolimab. The source is an adult with an advanced solid tumor such as melanoma, head and neck, liver or kidney cancer. The CDR3 runs from the conserved cysteine through the conserved F or W. A D gene is named only where the DNA matches it firmly. Clone size is shown for a subset of rows, as once, few, many or a class of expanded clone.

v_gene	d_gene	j_gene	abundance	CDR3nt	CDR3aa
TRBV27	TRBD1	TRBJ2-1	.	TGTGCCAGCAGAGAAGACAGGGACCAGATCAATGAGCAGTTCTTC	CASREDRDQINEQFF
TRBV29-1	TRBD2	TRBJ2-5	once	TGCAGCATCCAACCCCCAGCGGGGGAGACCCAGTACTTC	CSIQPPAGETQYF
TRBV7-9	.	TRBJ1-4	.	TGTGCCAGCAGCGCGGCTATAGGACTCACTATACTGTTTTTT	CASSAAIGLTILFF
TRBV2	TRBD1	TRBJ1-4	.	TGTGCCAGCAGGGGGACAGATGAAAAACTGTTTTTT	CASRGTDEKLFF
TRBV29-1	TRBD2	TRBJ2-2	few	TGCAGCGTTGCGGGACTAGCGGGAGGTGGCTCCGGGGAGCTGTTTTTT	CSVAGLAGGGSGELFF
TRBV10-2	.	TRBJ1-1	.	TGCGCCAGCAGGGGCACCATGAACACTGAAGCTTTCTTT	CASRGTMNTEAFF
TRBV4-1	.	TRBJ2-7	.	TGCGCCAGCAGCCAAGTTGCGGGGGCGTCCTACGAGCAGTACTTC	CASSQVAGASYEQYF
TRBV6-4	TRBD1	TRBJ1-5	.	TGTGCCAGCAGTGAGTACAGGGGCGACAATCAGCCCCAGCATTTT	CASSEYRGDNQPQHF
TRBV6-1	.	TRBJ2-7	once	TGTGCCAGCAGAGAGGGAGGCGATTACGAGCAGTACTTC	CASREGGDYEQYF
TRBV9	.	TRBJ1-2	.	TGTGCCAGCAGCGTTGGGACTGACGCTGGCTACACCTTC	CASSVGTDAGYTF
TRBV5-4	.	TRBJ2-2	.	TGTGCCAGCAGCCTTGGGGTCGGGGAAGCCGGGGAGCTGTTTTTT	CASSLGVGEAGELFF
TRBV11-2	.	TRBJ1-1	.	TGTGCCAGCAGCCTACAGGGAGGTTACACTGAAGCTTTCTTT	CASSLQGGYTEAFF
TRBV6-5	.	TRBJ2-1	.	TGTGCCAGCAGCTCCGCATGGGGCGATGAGCAGTTCTTC	CASSSAWGDEQFF
TRBV7-8	TRBD1	TRBJ2-7	.	TGTGCCAGCAGCTTAGCGCAGGGGGCGTCCTACGAGCAGTACTTC	CASSLAQGASYEQYF
TRBV9	TRBD2	TRBJ2-5	once	TGTGCCAGCAGCGCGAGGGGACTAGCCATAGAGACCCAGTACTTC	CASSARGLAIETQYF
TRBV5-6	.	TRBJ1-1	.	TGTGCCAGCAGCTCCGCGGCCAACACTGAAGCTTTCTTT	CASSSAANTEAFF
TRBV28	.	TRBJ2-7	.	TGTGCCAGCATGCAGGGCCCCTACGAGCAGTACTTC	CASMQGPYEQYF
TRBV2	TRBD1	TRBJ2-7	.	TGTGCCAGCAGGACAGGGATGTCCGTCGGGGAGCAGTACTTC	CASRTGMSVGEQYF
TRBV7-6	.	TRBJ1-1	.	TGTGCCAGCAGCCACGCGGTAGAGGCGGGGAACACTGAAGCTTTCTTT	CASSHAVEAGNTEAFF
TRBV12-5	.	TRBJ2-2	.	TGTGCTAGTGGTTTGACAACCGGGGAGCTGTTTTTT	CASGLTTGELFF
TRBV7-7	.	TRBJ1-2	few	TGTGCCAGCAGCCCAAATGACTATGGCTACACCTTC	CASSPNDYGYTF
TRBV27	.	TRBJ2-3	.	TGTGCCAGCAGTTTATGGGCCGGAACAGTTACCGATACGCAGTATTTT	CASSLWAGTVTDTQYF
TRBV6-4	TRBD1	TRBJ2-2	.	TGTGCCAGCAGTGACAACAGGGGGCTTTCCACCGGGGAGCTGTTTTTT	CASSDNRGLSTGELFF
TRBV14	.	TRBJ1-1	.	TGTGCCAGCAGCCAAGCCTGGACACCCGAAGGGTTGGCTTTCTTT	CASSQAWTPEGLAFF